These T cell receptor beta chains were read from a single sample in a study of cytomegalovirus exposure and HLA in healthy donors. Some clones are missing from TCRdb's copy, which holds only in-frame ones; the method was immunoSEQ multiplex PCR. Altogether around 170,000 clones are present, 82% being singletons, with the ten largest covering 1.5%. The sequencing input was PBMCs. The receptor set was obtained from a man aged 40-55 years in good health and CMV-seronegative. Both conserved end residues are part of each CDR3. The D gene is left open where the match is weak. Clone size is not always given. Where it is, it says once, few, many or a class for expanded clones.

abundance,j_gene,v_gene,d_gene,CDR3nt,CDR3aa
NA,TRBJ1-1,TRBV4-1,TRBD1,TGCGCCAGCAGCCCTGGACAGGGGGGACTGAACACTGAAGCTTTCTTT,CASSPGQGGLNTEAFF
NA,TRBJ2-7,TRBV23-1,NA,TGCGCCAGCAGTCAATCGATGGGGGGGCGTCCGTCCTACGAGCAGTACTTC,CASSQSMGGRPSYEQYF
few,TRBJ2-7,TRBV28,TRBD2,TGTGCCAGCAGTTTAACTAGCGGGATGGACGAGCAGTACTTC,CASSLTSGMDEQYF
NA,TRBJ1-1,TRBV14,NA,TGTGCCAGCAGCCAATACAGGGTAATGAACACTGAAGCTTTCTTT,CASSQYRVMNTEAFF
NA,TRBJ1-4,TRBV6-5,TRBD1,TGTGCCAGCAGAACAACAGGGGGGAATGAAAAACTGTTTTTT,CASRTTGGNEKLFF
NA,TRBJ1-2,TRBV7-2,TRBD1,TGTGCCAGCAGCTTAGGGACAGGGGGCTATATAGGCTACACCTTC,CASSLGTGGYIGYTF
NA,TRBJ2-5,TRBV10-3,NA,TGTGCCATCAGTGAGTCGGTAGCGAGAGAGACCCAGTACTTC,CAISESVARETQYF
NA,TRBJ2-3,TRBV6-1,TRBD1,TGTGCCAGCAGTGAACAGGGGGAAGTCGCAGATACGCAGTATTTT,CASSEQGEVADTQYF
once,TRBJ1-1,TRBV28,NA,TGTGCCAGCAGTTCTTCAGGGCGCGCTGAAGCTTTCTTT,CASSSSGRAEAFF
few,TRBJ1-2,TRBV28,TRBD1,TGTGCCAGCAGCCGGGACAGGGGCGCTTATGGCTACACCTTC,CASSRDRGAYGYTF
NA,TRBJ1-5,TRBV30,NA,TGTGCCTGGAGTGTAGCCAATAGCAATCAGCCCCAGCATTTT,CAWSVANSNQPQHF
NA,TRBJ1-2,TRBV9,TRBD1,TGTGCCAGCAGCGCCGGACCGGGACAGGGACAAGCTAACTATGGCTACACCTTC,CASSAGPGQGQANYGYTF
NA,TRBJ1-2,TRBV9,TRBD1,TGTGCCAGCAGCCCCCGGACAGGGAACTATGGCTACACCTTC,CASSPRTGNYGYTF
NA,TRBJ2-5,TRBV27,NA,TGTGCCAGCAGTTACGGTGCGATGAGCCAAGAGACCCAGTACTTC,CASSYGAMSQETQYF
NA,TRBJ2-7,TRBV5-6,TRBD1,TGTGCCAGCAGCTTGATAGGACAGGCAGCCTACGAGCAGTACTTC,CASSLIGQAAYEQYF
NA,TRBJ2-7,TRBV29-1,TRBD1,TGCAGCGCCTCGACAGGGGTCAACTACGAGCAGTACTTC,CSASTGVNYEQYF
NA,TRBJ2-5,TRBV19,TRBD1,TGTGCCAGTAGTTCGACAGGGGGACAAGAGACCCAGTACTTC,CASSSTGGQETQYF
NA,TRBJ2-3,TRBV6-6,TRBD1,TGTGCCAGCAGTTCACTGACAGGGAGTAGCACAGATACGCAGTATTTT,CASSSLTGSSTDTQYF
NA,TRBJ1-3,TRBV6-5,NA,TGTGCCAGCAGTAAGAGGGCGTCTGGAAACACCATATATTTT,CASSKRASGNTIYF
NA,TRBJ2-6,TRBV7-2,NA,TGTGCCAGCAGCACCGGGGCTGGGGCCAACGTCCTGACTTTC,CASSTGAGANVLTF
NA,TRBJ1-4,TRBV7-2,NA,TGTGCCAGCAGCTTAGCTCAGGCAGGGTCGTACGAAAAACTGTTTTTT,CASSLAQAGSYEKLFF
NA,TRBJ2-7,TRBV30,TRBD2,TGTGCCTGGAGCCGCAACCGGGGGCCGGGGGGGGAGCAGTACTTC,CAWSRNRGPGGEQYF
NA,TRBJ2-7,TRBV9,TRBD2,TGTGCCAGCAGCGTAGGACTAGCGATCACCTACGAGCAGTACTTC,CASSVGLAITYEQYF
NA,TRBJ2-7,TRBV4-3,NA,TGCGCCAGCAGCCAAGACCGGGTCTACGAGCAGTACTTC,CASSQDRVYEQYF
NA,TRBJ2-7,TRBV7-2,NA,TGTGCCAGCAGCGCGTTCTACGAGCAGTACTTC,CASSAFYEQYF
NA,TRBJ2-7,TRBV28,TRBD1,TGTGCCAGCACTCGGACAGGGAACGGCGAGCAGTACTTC,CASTRTGNGEQYF
NA,TRBJ2-7,TRBV19,TRBD1,TGTGCCAGTAGTATAGATCTAGGGACAGGGGCCTACGAGCAGTACTTC,CASSIDLGTGAYEQYF
NA,TRBJ2-7,TRBV6-5,TRBD2,TGTGCCAGCAGCCCGGGCGGGAGTGGTTACGAGCAGTACTTC,CASSPGGSGYEQYF
NA,TRBJ1-2,TRBV4-2,NA,TGTGCCAGCAGCCAAGATACAGTAAACTATGGCTACACCTTC,CASSQDTVNYGYTF
NA,TRBJ2-1,TRBV4-1,TRBD2,TGCGTCAGCAGCCAAGAAGGGACTAGTATTTTCGATGAGCAGTTCTTC,CVSSQEGTSIFDEQFF
NA,TRBJ2-3,TRBV2,TRBD2,TGTGCCAGCACAGCCCCTAGCGGGGGGGCCACAGATACGCAGTATTTT,CASTAPSGGATDTQYF
NA,TRBJ2-1,TRBV6-5,TRBD2,TGTGCCAGCAGTTCCCGGACTAGCGGGAGGGGCAATGAGCAGTTCTTC,CASSSRTSGRGNEQFF
NA,TRBJ2-7,TRBV2,NA,TGTGCCAGCAGTGAAGGAGTTGCGTGGGAGCAGTACTTC,CASSEGVAWEQYF
few,TRBJ2-1,TRBV28,TRBD1,TGTGCCAGCAAATTCCAGGGACAGGGAGGCGGTGAGCAGTTCTTC,CASKFQGQGGGEQFF
NA,TRBJ1-1,TRBV9,NA,TGTGCCAGCAGCGCGCGGGGCACTGAAGCTTTCTTT,CASSARGTEAFF
once,TRBJ2-5,TRBV7-7,TRBD2,TGTGCTAGCAGCCTGACTAGCGGGGGAGAGACCCAGTACTTC,CASSLTSGGETQYF
once,TRBJ1-1,TRBV7-9,NA,TGTGCCAGCAGCGTGGACAGCGTGAACACTGAAGCTTTCTTT,CASSVDSVNTEAFF
NA,TRBJ2-7,TRBV7-6,TRBD1,TGTGCCAGCAGCTCCGGACAGGGGGGCGCCTACGAGCAGTACTTC,CASSSGQGGAYEQYF
NA,TRBJ2-1,TRBV10-1,NA,TGCGCCAGCAGTTCTCCCGGGACTGCCTACAATGAGCAGTTCTTC,CASSSPGTAYNEQFF
NA,TRBJ1-4,TRBV6-5,TRBD1,TGTGCCAGCAGTTATCGACAGGGACCGCCGAGCGAAAAACTGTTTTTT,CASSYRQGPPSEKLFF
NA,TRBJ1-1,TRBV14,TRBD1,TGTGCCAGCAGCCATGACCAGGGGGCAGGTGAAGCTTTCTTT,CASSHDQGAGEAFF
NA,TRBJ2-1,TRBV5-1,TRBD1,TGCGCCAGCAGCTTGGCCGGGGGACAGGGGGCCGACAACCACTCCTACAATGAGCAGTTCTTC,CASSLAGGQGADNHSYNEQFF
NA,TRBJ2-5,TRBV29-1,NA,TGCAGCGCACTCAACAGGGTGGGAGAGACCCAGTACTTC,CSALNRVGETQYF
NA,TRBJ1-2,TRBV4-2,NA,TGTGCCAGCAGCCAAGACCGTACAGGGCCCCCCTATGGCTACACCTTC,CASSQDRTGPPYGYTF
NA,TRBJ2-6,TRBV28,NA,TGTGCCATCCCTTCCGCATCGGGGTCCTCTGGGGCCAACGTCCTGACTTTC,CAIPSASGSSGANVLTF
NA,TRBJ1-1,TRBV5-1,TRBD1,TGCGCCAGCAGCCCAGGACAGGGGGGGACTGAAGCTTTCTTT,CASSPGQGGTEAFF